Listed below are T cell receptor beta chains from one sample, sequenced in a study of T cell responses to AZD1222 COVID-19 vaccine. Libraries were prepared by immunoSEQ multiplex PCR; TCRdb keeps only in-frame clonotypes and omits some of them. The data contain 150,000 to 180,000 clones, 80% to 90% of them singletons. The starting material was peripheral blood, obtained on day 0 of MenACWY control vaccination. The source of these receptors is an adult in good health. Both conserved end residues are part of each CDR3. The order of the fields is D gene, clone size, V gene, J gene, CDR3 DNA, CDR3 protein. D genes are given only for firm matches. Size is omitted from some rows. Given values are once, few, many or a class for expanded clones.

>NA|NA|TRBV10-3|TRBJ2-5
TGTGCCATCAGTGAGACTCCACCGGGGGAGACCCAGTACTTC
CAISETPPGETQYF
>TRBD1|NA|TRBV19|TRBJ1-4
TGTGCCAGTAGTGACAGGGGAGTAAATGAAAAACTGTTTTTT
CASSDRGVNEKLFF
>TRBD1|once|TRBV29-1|TRBJ2-4
TGCAGCGTGTTAGGGGGCTTCAAAAACATTCAGTACTTC
CSVLGGFKNIQYF
>TRBD1|NA|TRBV4-3|TRBJ1-1
TGCGCCAGCAGCCCAACAGGGGGCACTGAAGCTTTCTTT
CASSPTGGTEAFF
>TRBD1|NA|TRBV5-8|TRBJ2-2
TGTGCCAGCAGCTTGATTAAAGTCGGCAGGTTGAGGGACAGCGGGGAGCTGTTTTTT
CASSLIKVGRLRDSGELFF
>NA|NA|TRBV9|TRBJ2-7
TGTGCCAGCAGCCCCCAGGGCAGCACCTACGAGCAGTACTTC
CASSPQGSTYEQYF
>NA|NA|TRBV3-1/TRBV3-2|TRBJ1-5
TGTGCCAGCAGCCAAGGGGTCTCCCAGCCCCAGCATTTT
CASSQGVSQPQHF
>TRBD1|NA|TRBV15|TRBJ2-5
TGTGCCACCAGCAGAGTAGTCCGAGGACAGGGAGGACAAGAGACCCAGTACTTC
CATSRVVRGQGGQETQYF
>TRBD1|NA|TRBV6-1|TRBJ1-5
TGTGCCAGCAGTGAGGCCGGGACAGGGCTTCAGCCCCAGCATTTT
CASSEAGTGLQPQHF
>TRBD1|NA|TRBV19|TRBJ2-1
TGTGCCAGTAGTCGGGGAACAGGGGGGAGGAATGAGCAGTTCTTC
CASSRGTGGRNEQFF
>NA|NA|TRBV3-1/TRBV3-2|TRBJ1-5
TGTGCCAGCCGGGAAGCCGGAGGACCCCAGCATTTT
CASREAGGPQHF
>NA|NA|TRBV3-1/TRBV3-2|TRBJ1-1
TGTGCCAGCAGCCATTGGGGGACTGAAGCTTTCTTT
CASSHWGTEAFF
>NA|once|TRBV11-3|TRBJ1-1
TGTGCCAGCAGCTTAGATCCGACAGGGAACACTGAAGCTTTCTTT
CASSLDPTGNTEAFF
>NA|NA|TRBV27|TRBJ1-2
TGTGCCAGCAGTTCCAGCCGGATTAACTATGGCTACACCTTC
CASSSSRINYGYTF
>NA|NA|TRBV5-6|TRBJ2-7
TGTGCCAGCAGCTTTCTCCAAGCCGCGGGAAGCTCCTACGAGCAGTACTTC
CASSFLQAAGSSYEQYF
>NA|once|TRBV6-6|TRBJ1-5
TGTGCCAGCAGCCGTCAAGGAAATCAGCCCCAGCATTTT
CASSRQGNQPQHF
>NA|NA|TRBV7-9|TRBJ1-6
TGTGCCAGCAGCTTAGGGGTTCGAGGGTCAAGGGGGTCTAATTCACCCCTCCACTTT
CASSLGVRGSRGSNSPLHF
>NA|NA|TRBV6-5|TRBJ1-2
TGTGCCAGCAGACGGTCGCAGGGCTATGGCTACACCTTC
CASRRSQGYGYTF
>NA|NA|TRBV2|TRBJ1-1
TGTGCCAGCATACCGCGGGTGAACACTGAAGCTTTCTTT
CASIPRVNTEAFF
>NA|once|TRBV29-1|TRBJ2-1
TGCAGCGTTGGGGTAGCATTGATACCTGAGCAGTTCTTC
CSVGVALIPEQFF
>TRBD1|NA|TRBV5-6|TRBJ1-4
TGTGCCAGCAGGGACGGACAGGGACCGAATGAAAAACTGTTTTTT
CASRDGQGPNEKLFF
>NA|NA|TRBV6-4|TRBJ1-5
TGTGCCAGCAGTGAGACGGCCGACCTCCATCAGCCCCAGCATTTT
CASSETADLHQPQHF
>TRBD1|NA|TRBV11-2|TRBJ1-4
TGTGCCAGCAGCGGCATGGGACAGTTTAATGAAAAACTGTTTTTT
CASSGMGQFNEKLFF